One T cell receptor (beta chain) is described in this entry. This specimen belongs to a study of blood T cell repertoires in COVID-19. Study-wide context: PBMCs, B-cell-depleted T cells, or T cells provided the cDNA or gDNA that made up the material.

Some clones are missing from TCRdb's copy, which holds only in-frame ones; the method was immunoSEQ multiplex PCR. The table has about 46,000 clones, 86% seen once. Sequencing was carried out using peripheral blood. The sequence was collected from a man between 60 and 75 years old with active or convalescent COVID-19.

CDR3 nucleotides: TGCGCCAGTACAAATAGCGGGGGGAGCACAGATACGCAGTATTTT. Amino acids: CASTNSGGSTDTQYF. The V call is TRBV5-1, the J call TRBJ2-3; TRBD2 matches 10 bases. This CDR3 is built from 15 residues. Germline V gives CDR1 SGHRS, CDR2 YFSETQ. V lost 8 bases, J lost 0 bases, and 6 bases stayed unmatched.